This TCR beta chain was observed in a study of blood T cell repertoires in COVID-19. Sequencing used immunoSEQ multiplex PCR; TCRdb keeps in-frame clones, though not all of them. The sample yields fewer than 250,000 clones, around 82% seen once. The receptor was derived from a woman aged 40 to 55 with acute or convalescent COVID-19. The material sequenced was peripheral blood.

This CDR3 is CASRIQGMERGTF. The CDR3 nucleotides read TGTGCCAGCAGAATACAGGGAATGGAGAGGGGCACCTTC. This chain joins TRBV6-5 and TRBJ1-2; D may be TRBD1 (6 bases). Germline assignment: CDR1 MNHEY and CDR2 SVGAGI. Trimming shortened V by 6 bases and J by 13 bases, and 21 bases separated the two germline ends. The CDR3 is made up of 13 amino acids.